This entry describes one TCR beta chain. Clones were sequenced by immunoSEQ multiplex PCR, and TCRdb holds only the in-frame ones, with some missing. The data hold 350,000 to 400,000 clones, with 70% to 90% observed a single time. The sample is drawn from a study of blood T cell repertoires in COVID-19. V gave up 3 bases and J gave up 8 bases, with 5 bases separating them. This CDR3 region has 12 residues. Per germline, CDR1 MNHEY and CDR2 SMNVEV (reference sequence). Input material: PBMCs or T cells enriched from blood (not recorded which). V gene TRBV27 combines with J gene TRBJ1-6; D is unresolved. This sequence originates from a young woman who had recovered from COVID-19. CDR3 in amino acids: CASSFSDSPLHF. The CDR3, as DNA: TGTGCCAGCAGTTTTAGCGATTCACCCCTCCACTTT.